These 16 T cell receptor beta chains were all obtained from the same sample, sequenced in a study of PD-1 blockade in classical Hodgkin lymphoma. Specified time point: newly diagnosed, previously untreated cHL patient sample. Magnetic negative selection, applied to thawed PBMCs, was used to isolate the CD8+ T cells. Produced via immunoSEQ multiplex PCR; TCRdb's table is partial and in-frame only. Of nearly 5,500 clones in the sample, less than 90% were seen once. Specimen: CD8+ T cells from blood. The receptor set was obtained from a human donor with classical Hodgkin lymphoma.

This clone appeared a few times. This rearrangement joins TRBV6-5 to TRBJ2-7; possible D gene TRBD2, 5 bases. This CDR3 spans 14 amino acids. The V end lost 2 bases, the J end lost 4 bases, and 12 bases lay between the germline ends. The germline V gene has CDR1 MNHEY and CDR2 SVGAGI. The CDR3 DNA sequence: TGTGCCAGCAGTTACGGAGCGGATCTATACGAGCAGTACTTC. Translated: CASSYGADLYEQYF.

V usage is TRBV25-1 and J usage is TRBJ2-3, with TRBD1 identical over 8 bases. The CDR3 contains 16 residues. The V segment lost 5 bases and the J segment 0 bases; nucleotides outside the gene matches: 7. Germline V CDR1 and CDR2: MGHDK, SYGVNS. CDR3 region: CASSSPGQDSTDTQYF. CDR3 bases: TGTGCCAGCAGTTCCCCGGGACAGGATAGCACAGATACGCAGTATTTT.

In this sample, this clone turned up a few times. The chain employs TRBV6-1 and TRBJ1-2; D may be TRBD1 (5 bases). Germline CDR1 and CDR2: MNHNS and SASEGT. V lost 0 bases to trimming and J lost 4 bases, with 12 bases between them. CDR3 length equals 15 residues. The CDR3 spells CASSEALGGTYGYTF. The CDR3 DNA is TGTGCCAGCAGTGAAGCGCTTGGGGGTACCTATGGCTACACCTTC.

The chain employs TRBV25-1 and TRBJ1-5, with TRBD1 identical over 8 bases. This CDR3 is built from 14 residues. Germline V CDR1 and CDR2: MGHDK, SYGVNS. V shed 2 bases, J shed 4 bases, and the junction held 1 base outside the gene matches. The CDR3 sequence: CASSERQGNQPQHF. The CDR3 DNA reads TGTGCCAGCAGTGAAAGACAGGGGAATCAGCCCCAGCATTTT. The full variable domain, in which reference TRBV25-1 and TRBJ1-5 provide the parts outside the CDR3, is EADIYQTPRYLVIGTGKKITLECSQTMGHDKMYWYQQDPGMELHLIHYSYGVNSTEKGDLSSESTVSRIRTEHFPLTLESARPSHTSQYLCASSERQGNQPQHFGDGTRLSIL.

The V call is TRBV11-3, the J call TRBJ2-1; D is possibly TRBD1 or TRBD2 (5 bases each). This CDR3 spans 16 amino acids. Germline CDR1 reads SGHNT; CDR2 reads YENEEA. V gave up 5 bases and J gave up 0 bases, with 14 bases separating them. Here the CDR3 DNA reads TGTGCCAGCAGCCACCGGGACGGCCCCTCCTACAATGAGCAGTTCTTC. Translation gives CASSHRDGPSYNEQFF.

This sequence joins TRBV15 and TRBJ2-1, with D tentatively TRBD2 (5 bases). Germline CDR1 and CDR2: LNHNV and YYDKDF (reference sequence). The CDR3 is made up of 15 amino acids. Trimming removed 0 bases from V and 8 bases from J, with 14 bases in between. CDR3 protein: CATSRDRLRGHEQFF. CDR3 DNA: TGTGCCACCAGCAGAGATCGTCTAAGAGGGCATGAGCAGTTCTTC.

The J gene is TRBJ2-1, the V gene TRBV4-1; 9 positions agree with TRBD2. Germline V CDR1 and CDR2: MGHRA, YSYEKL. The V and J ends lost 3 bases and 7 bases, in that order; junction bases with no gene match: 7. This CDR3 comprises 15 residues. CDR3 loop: CASSHSGSTGNEQFF. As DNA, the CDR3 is TGCGCCAGCAGCCATAGCGGGAGCACGGGGAATGAGCAGTTCTTC.

CDR3 sequence: CASSAPQDRSGANVLTF. In DNA, the CDR3 is TGTGCCAGCAGTGCCCCCCAGGACCGCTCTGGGGCCAACGTCCTGACTTTC. The chain couples TRBV25-1 to TRBJ2-6; no reliable D call. The CDR3 loop spans 17 amino acids. Germline V gives CDR1 MGHDK, CDR2 SYGVNS. With 4 bases removed from V and 0 bases from J, the gap between germline ends came to 13 bases.

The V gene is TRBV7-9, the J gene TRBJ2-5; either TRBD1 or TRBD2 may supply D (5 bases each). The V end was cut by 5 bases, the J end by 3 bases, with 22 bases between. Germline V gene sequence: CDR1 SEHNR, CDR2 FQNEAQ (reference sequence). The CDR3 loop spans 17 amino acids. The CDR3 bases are TGTGCCAGCAGCCCCTGGCCCCGGGACGCCCCCGAAGAGACCCAGTACTTC. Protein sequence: CASSPWPRDAPEETQYF.

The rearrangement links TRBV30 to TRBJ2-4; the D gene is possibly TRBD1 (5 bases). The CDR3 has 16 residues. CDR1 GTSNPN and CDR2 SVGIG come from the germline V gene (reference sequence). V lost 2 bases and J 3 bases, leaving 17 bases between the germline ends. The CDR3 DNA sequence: TGTGCCTGGAGTCAGGGTATAGGGTTCATCAAAAACATTCAGTACTTC. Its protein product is CAWSQGIGFIKNIQYF.

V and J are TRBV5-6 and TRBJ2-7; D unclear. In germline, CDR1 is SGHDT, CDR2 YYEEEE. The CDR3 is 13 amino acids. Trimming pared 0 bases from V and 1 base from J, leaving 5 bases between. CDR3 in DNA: TGTGCCAGCAGCTTGGCCGGGTCCTACGAGCAGTACTTC. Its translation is CASSLAGSYEQYF.

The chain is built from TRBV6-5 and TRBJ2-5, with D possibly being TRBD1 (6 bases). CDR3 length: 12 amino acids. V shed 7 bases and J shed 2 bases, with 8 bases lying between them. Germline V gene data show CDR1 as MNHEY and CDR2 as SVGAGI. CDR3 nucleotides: TGTGCCAGCAAGGGGGATCAAGAGACCCAGTACTTC. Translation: CASKGDQETQYF.

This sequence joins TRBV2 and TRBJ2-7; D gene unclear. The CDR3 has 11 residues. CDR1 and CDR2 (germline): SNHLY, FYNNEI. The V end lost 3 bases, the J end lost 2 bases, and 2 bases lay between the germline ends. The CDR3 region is CASSEAYEQYF. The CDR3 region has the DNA TGTGCCAGCAGTGAGGCCTACGAGCAGTACTTC.

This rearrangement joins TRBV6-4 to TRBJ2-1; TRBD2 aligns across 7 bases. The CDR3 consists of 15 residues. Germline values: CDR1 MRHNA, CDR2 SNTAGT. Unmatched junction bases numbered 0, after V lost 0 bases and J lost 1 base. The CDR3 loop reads CASSDSAGSYNEQFF. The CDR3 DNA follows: TGTGCCAGCAGTGACTCAGCGGGGTCCTACAATGAGCAGTTCTTC.

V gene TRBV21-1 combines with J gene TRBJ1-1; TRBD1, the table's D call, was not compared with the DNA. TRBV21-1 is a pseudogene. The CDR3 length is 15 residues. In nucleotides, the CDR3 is TGTGCCAGCAGCGCTTCCAGGGTAATGAACACTGAAGCTTTCTTT. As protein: CASSASRVMNTEAFF.

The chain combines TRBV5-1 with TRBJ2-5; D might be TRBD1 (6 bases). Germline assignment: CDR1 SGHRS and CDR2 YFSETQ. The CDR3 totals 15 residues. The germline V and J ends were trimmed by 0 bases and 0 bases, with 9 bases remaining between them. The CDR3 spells CASSLERGYQETQYF. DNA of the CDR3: TGCGCCAGCAGCTTGGAAAGGGGGTACCAAGAGACCCAGTACTTC.